Presented here are 2 T cell receptor beta chains from one specimen sequenced in a study of Ad26.COV2.S vaccination and SARS-CoV-2 variants. This sample's treatment: about 20 received Ad26.COV2.S at low or high dose, single or two shots; five or six received placebo; per-sample allocation not given. Following the first vaccine or placebo injection, samples were taken on day 63. TCRdb's copy holds only in-frame clones and misses some; the assay was immunoSEQ multiplex PCR. The sample shows hundreds of thousands of clones, about 88% of them seen only once. The sample in question was peripheral blood, obtained in a trial of Ad26.COV2.S vaccine versus placebo. These receptors were collected from a person between 18 and 60 years old who received the Ad26.COV2.S COVID-19 vaccine or a placebo.

The chain carries TRBV4-1 and TRBJ1-2, with D unclear. Looked up from germline, CDR1 is MGHRA and CDR2 is YSYEKL. The CDR3 has 16 amino acids. V lost 0 bases and J lost 4, with 15 bases in between. CDR3 sequence reads: CASSQDIRRPGYGYTF. The CDR3 bases are TGCGCCAGCAGCCAAGATATTAGACGGCCGGGCTATGGCTACACCTTC.

The chain is built from TRBV19 and TRBJ2-7, with D maybe TRBD2 (6 bases). V lost 3 bases and J 0 bases, leaving 12 bases between the germline ends. Germline V gives CDR1 LNHDA, CDR2 SQIVND (reference sequence). The CDR3 spans 15 residues. CDR3 DNA: TGTGCCAGTAGTATCGGCGGGGCCAACTCCTACGAGCAGTACTTC. It translates to CASSIGGANSYEQYF.